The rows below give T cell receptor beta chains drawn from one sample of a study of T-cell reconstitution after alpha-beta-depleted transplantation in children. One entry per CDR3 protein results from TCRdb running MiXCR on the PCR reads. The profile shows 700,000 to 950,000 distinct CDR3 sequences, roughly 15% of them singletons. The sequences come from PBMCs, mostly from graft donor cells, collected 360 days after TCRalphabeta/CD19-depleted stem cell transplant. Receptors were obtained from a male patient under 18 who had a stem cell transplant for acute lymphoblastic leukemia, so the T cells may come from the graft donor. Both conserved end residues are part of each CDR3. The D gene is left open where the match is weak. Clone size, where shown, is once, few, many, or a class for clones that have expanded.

TGCGCCAGCAGCTTTACAGGGAGGACTAATGAAAAACTGTTTTTT,CASSFTGRTNEKLFF,TRBV5-1,TRBJ1-4,NA,NA
TGTGCCAGCAGCGTAGGGGCAGTGGGATTCTACGAGCAGTACTTC,CASSVGAVGFYEQYF,TRBV9,TRBJ2-7,NA,NA
TGTGCCAGCAGCCTGAACCGGGACAGGGGCCACGAGCAGTACTTC,CASSLNRDRGHEQYF,TRBV6-1,TRBJ2-7,NA,TRBD1
TGCGCCAGCACCGCCCGGGCCGGCGAAGCTTTCTTT,CASTARAGEAFF,TRBV5-1,TRBJ1-1,NA,NA
TGCGCCAGCAGCTGGCCTGGGGATACGCAGTATTTT,CASSWPGDTQYF,TRBV5-1,TRBJ2-3,NA,NA
TGTGCCAGCAATTCCGGGACTAGCGGGAGCTACGAGCAGTACTTC,CASNSGTSGSYEQYF,TRBV6-2/TRBV6-3,TRBJ2-7,NA,TRBD2
TGTGCCAGCAGGCTCCGAGGGAGGGCCTACGAGCAGTACTTC,CASRLRGRAYEQYF,TRBV12-3/TRBV12-4,TRBJ2-7,few,TRBD2
TGTGCCAGCAGCGTAGTAGAGACAGTTCCCCTCTACGAGCAGTACTTC,CASSVVETVPLYEQYF,TRBV9,TRBJ2-7,few,NA
TGTGCCAGCGGGGACAGGGGAGGATCTCCTCCCTACGAGCAGTACTTC,CASGDRGGSPPYEQYF,TRBV27,TRBJ2-7,NA,TRBD1
TGTGCCAGCAGCGAAGGACAGGGCGCTGGAAACACCATATATTTT,CASSEGQGAGNTIYF,TRBV7-7,TRBJ1-3,NA,TRBD1
TGTGCCAGCAGGGGATGGACAGGGGGCTCTGAAAAACTGTTTTTT,CASRGWTGGSEKLFF,TRBV6-1,TRBJ1-4,NA,TRBD1
TGCGCCAGCAGCTTGGAGGGCCCAGAGACCCAGTACTTC,CASSLEGPETQYF,TRBV5-1,TRBJ2-5,NA,NA
TGTGCCAGCAGTGAGTCCCCGGGAGTCGGTACCGGGGAGCTGTTTTTT,CASSESPGVGTGELFF,TRBV2,TRBJ2-2,NA,NA
TGCGCCAGCAGCTTGAGGGACAGGGGGCGGAACACTGAAGCTTTCTTT,CASSLRDRGRNTEAFF,TRBV5-1,TRBJ1-1,NA,TRBD1
TGCGCCAGCAGCCGGGACAGGACGCTTTACGAGCAGTACTTC,CASSRDRTLYEQYF,TRBV5-1,TRBJ2-7,NA,TRBD1
TGTGCCAGCAGCCCAATCCCGGGACTAGCGCCTGATACGCAGTATTTT,CASSPIPGLAPDTQYF,TRBV7-6,TRBJ2-3,NA,TRBD2
TGCGCCAGCAGCCAAGAACCCGGGACCTTATCCTACAATGAGCAGTTCTTC,CASSQEPGTLSYNEQFF,TRBV4-1,TRBJ2-1,few,NA
TGCAGCGTTGCCTATATCGGCCCTAACTATGGCTACACCTTC,CSVAYIGPNYGYTF,TRBV29-1,TRBJ1-2,few,NA
TGTGCCTGGAGTGTAGACCTCGGGCAGGGGGCGCGTGAGCAGTTCTTC,CAWSVDLGQGAREQFF,TRBV30,TRBJ2-1,few,TRBD1
TGCGCCAGCAGCCAAGTCTTCGGGAGTACTTACGAGCAGTACTTC,CASSQVFGSTYEQYF,TRBV4-1,TRBJ2-7,NA,NA
TGCGCCAGCAGCTTGCGTAGCTCGGGACTCTCCAATGAGCAGTTCTTC,CASSLRSSGLSNEQFF,TRBV5-1,TRBJ2-1,NA,NA
TGTGCCACCAGCGGCCCCCGGTCCTACGAGCAGTACTTC,CATSGPRSYEQYF,TRBV15,TRBJ2-7,NA,NA
TGTGCCAGCAAGGCAGCTAACTATGGCTACACCTTC,CASKAANYGYTF,TRBV2,TRBJ1-2,few,NA
TGTGCCAGCAGCCCGTACAGATCTAGCACAGATACGCAGTATTTT,CASSPYRSSTDTQYF,TRBV7-6,TRBJ2-3,many,NA
TGTGCCAGCAGCTTAGGGTCGGCTGGAGAGACCCAGTACTTC,CASSLGSAGETQYF,TRBV7-2,TRBJ2-5,few,NA
TGTGCCAGCAGCCTTCACCCCGGGGGAGTAGGTACCGGGGAGCTGTTTTTT,CASSLHPGGVGTGELFF,TRBV7-3,TRBJ2-2,few,NA
TGTGCCAGCAGCGCCGGTTGGTTTGACCACGAGCAGTACTTC,CASSAGWFDHEQYF,TRBV7-9,TRBJ2-7,NA,NA
TGTGCCAGCAGCGTAGATGGGGGTAACGACTACGAGCAGTACTTC,CASSVDGGNDYEQYF,TRBV9,TRBJ2-7,NA,NA
TGCGCCAGCAGCTTAGTTGTCGGACATCACAACTATGGCTACACCTTC,CASSLVVGHHNYGYTF,TRBV5-1,TRBJ1-2,many,NA
TGCGCCAGCAGCTACCTTAGCGGGGGTGTTGATACGCAGTATTTT,CASSYLSGGVDTQYF,TRBV5-1,TRBJ2-3,NA,TRBD2
TGTGCCAGCAGCCCAGGGGATGTCAGGGAGCTGTTTTTT,CASSPGDVRELFF,TRBV11-3,TRBJ2-2,NA,NA
TGTGCCAGCAGACCGGGGCGGGGACAGAAGACAGATACGCAGTATTTT,CASRPGRGQKTDTQYF,TRBV11-2,TRBJ2-3,few,NA
TGTGCCAGCAGTTCATTGGGACAGAGGAACACTGAAGCTTTCTTT,CASSSLGQRNTEAFF,TRBV27,TRBJ1-1,few,TRBD1
TGTGCCAGCAGCGCCAGGACTAGGGCCACCGGGGAGCTGTTTTTT,CASSARTRATGELFF,TRBV9,TRBJ2-2,NA,TRBD2
TGCGCCAGCAGCTTACTTCCGGGACCAGGCTACGAGCAGTACTTC,CASSLLPGPGYEQYF,TRBV5-1,TRBJ2-7,NA,NA
TGTGCCAGCCAGGCGGCGGGGGGCTACAATGAGCAGTTCTTC,CASQAAGGYNEQFF,TRBV12-3/TRBV12-4,TRBJ2-1,NA,TRBD2
TGCGCCAGCAGCATCGACAGGTACAACTCTGGAGCCCGGGGGCCTCTGACTTTC,CASSIDRYNSGARGPLTF,TRBV5-1,TRBJ2-6,few,NA
TGCGCCAGCAGCCTGACAGGGGTCGTCTCCTACGAGCAGTACTTC,CASSLTGVVSYEQYF,TRBV4-1,TRBJ2-7,many,TRBD1
TGCGCCAGCAGCTTGCGGCGGGAGATGGAAGAGACCCAGTACTTC,CASSLRREMEETQYF,TRBV5-1,TRBJ2-5,NA,TRBD2
TGCAGCTGGCGGACAGGGCGTTCCTACAATGAGCAGTTCTTC,CSWRTGRSYNEQFF,TRBV20-1,TRBJ2-1,NA,TRBD1
TGTGCCATCAGTGCGCCTAGCGGGAGAAATGTCCCGGAAGTCAACTACGAGCAGTACTTC,CAISAPSGRNVPEVNYEQYF,TRBV10-3,TRBJ2-7,few,TRBD2
TGTGCCAGCAGCTTCAGGACTAGCGGAATCCAAGAGACCCAGTACTTC,CASSFRTSGIQETQYF,TRBV7-9,TRBJ2-5,NA,TRBD2
TGTGCCAGCGGGCCGGGACTAGCGGGAAGAGGCGAGCAGTACTTC,CASGPGLAGRGEQYF,TRBV11-2,TRBJ2-7,NA,TRBD2
TGCGCCAGCAGCTTGGTAGGTGGCGAGCAGTACTTC,CASSLVGGEQYF,TRBV5-1,TRBJ2-7,many,NA
TGCGCCAGCAGCCCGTGGACTAGCGGGAAAAACATTCAGTACTTC,CASSPWTSGKNIQYF,TRBV5-1,TRBJ2-4,few,TRBD2
TGTGCCAGCAGCCCATCCGGGGGCGCACCGGAGACCCAGTACTTC,CASSPSGGAPETQYF,TRBV9,TRBJ2-5,NA,NA
TGTGCCAGCAGCTCTTCGTCACCCCTCCACTTT,CASSSSSPLHF,TRBV5-6,TRBJ1-6,NA,NA
TGTGCCGCAGGAAGGCCCCTCCTCACAGATACGCAGTATTTT,CAAGRPLLTDTQYF,TRBV6-1,TRBJ2-3,NA,NA
TGCGCCAGCAGTGAGTACCGGGAGGGCAATGAGCAGTTCTTC,CASSEYREGNEQFF,TRBV10-1,TRBJ2-1,NA,TRBD2